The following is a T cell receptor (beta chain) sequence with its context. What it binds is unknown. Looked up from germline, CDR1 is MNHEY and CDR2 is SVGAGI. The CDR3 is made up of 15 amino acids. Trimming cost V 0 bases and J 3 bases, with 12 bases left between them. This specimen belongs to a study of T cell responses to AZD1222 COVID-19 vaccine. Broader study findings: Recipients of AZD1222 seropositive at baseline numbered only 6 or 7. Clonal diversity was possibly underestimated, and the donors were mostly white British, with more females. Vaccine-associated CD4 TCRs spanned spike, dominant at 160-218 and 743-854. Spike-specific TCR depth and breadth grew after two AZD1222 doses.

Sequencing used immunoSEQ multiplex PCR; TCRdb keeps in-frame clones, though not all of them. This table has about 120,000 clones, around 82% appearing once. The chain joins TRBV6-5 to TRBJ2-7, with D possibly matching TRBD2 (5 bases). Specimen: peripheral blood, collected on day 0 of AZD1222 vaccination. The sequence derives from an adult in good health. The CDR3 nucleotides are TGTGCCAGCAGTTACTCGACGGCTAGCTACTACGAGCAGTACTTC. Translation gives CASSYSTASYYEQYF.